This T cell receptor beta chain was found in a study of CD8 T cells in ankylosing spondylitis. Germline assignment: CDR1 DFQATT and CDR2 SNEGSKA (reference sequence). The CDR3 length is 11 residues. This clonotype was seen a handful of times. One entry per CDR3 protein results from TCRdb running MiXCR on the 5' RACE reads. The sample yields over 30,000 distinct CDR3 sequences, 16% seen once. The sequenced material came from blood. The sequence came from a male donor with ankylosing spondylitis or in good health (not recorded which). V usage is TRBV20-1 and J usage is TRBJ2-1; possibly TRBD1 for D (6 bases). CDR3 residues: CSAGRGNEQFF. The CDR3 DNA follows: TGCAGCGCGGGCAGGGGCAATGAGCAGTTCTTC.